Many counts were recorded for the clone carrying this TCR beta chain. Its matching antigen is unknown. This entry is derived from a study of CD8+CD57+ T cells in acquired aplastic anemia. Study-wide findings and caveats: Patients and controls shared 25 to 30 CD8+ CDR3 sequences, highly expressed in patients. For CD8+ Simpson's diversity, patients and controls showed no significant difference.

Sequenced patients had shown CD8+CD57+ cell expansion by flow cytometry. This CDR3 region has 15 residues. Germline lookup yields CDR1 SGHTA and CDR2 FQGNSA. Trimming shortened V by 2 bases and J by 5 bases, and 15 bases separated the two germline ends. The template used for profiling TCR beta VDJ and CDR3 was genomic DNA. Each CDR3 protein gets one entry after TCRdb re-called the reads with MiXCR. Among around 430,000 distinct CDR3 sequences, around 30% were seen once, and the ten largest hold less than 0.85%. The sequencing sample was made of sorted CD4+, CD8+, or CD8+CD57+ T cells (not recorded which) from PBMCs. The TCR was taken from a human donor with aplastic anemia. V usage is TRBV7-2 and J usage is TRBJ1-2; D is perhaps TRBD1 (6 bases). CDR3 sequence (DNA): TGTGCCAGCAGCTTATCGGGGGCGGGTAATTATGGCTACACCTTC. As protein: CASSLSGAGNYGYTF.